These T cell receptor beta chains were read from a single sample in a study of blood T cell repertoires in COVID-19. The protocol was immunoSEQ multiplex PCR, while the TCRdb copy is restricted to in-frame clones and leaves out a portion. Of some 170,000 clones detected, 84% appear once; the ten largest clones hold roughly 15%. The source material was PBMCs or T cells enriched from blood (not recorded which). The receptors come from a man aged 45-65 years who had recovered from COVID-19. Each CDR3 is given with its conserved first and last residue. Each record gives: clone size, J gene, D gene, V gene, CDR3 DNA, CDR3 protein. The D gene is left open where the match is weak. Some rows have no size entry. The others give once, few or many, or a class for an expanded clone.

abundance: -; j_gene: TRBJ1-1; d_gene: TRBD1; v_gene: TRBV5-1; CDR3nt: TGCGCCAGCAGGCCCGGGACAGGGGAAACTGAAGCTTTCTTT; CDR3aa: CASRPGTGETEAFF
abundance: -; j_gene: TRBJ1-2; d_gene: -; v_gene: TRBV3-1/TRBV3-2; CDR3nt: TGTGCCAGCAGCCAAGGAGGTACAGGGAACTATGGCTACACCTTC; CDR3aa: CASSQGGTGNYGYTF
abundance: few; j_gene: TRBJ1-1; d_gene: TRBD1; v_gene: TRBV10-3; CDR3nt: TGTGCCATCAGTTTGACAGGGATGAACACTGAAGCTTTCTTT; CDR3aa: CAISLTGMNTEAFF
abundance: -; j_gene: TRBJ2-5; d_gene: TRBD1; v_gene: TRBV5-1; CDR3nt: TGCGCCAGCAGCTTGGTAGGGACAGGGGGCTTAGAGACCCAGTACTTC; CDR3aa: CASSLVGTGGLETQYF
abundance: once; j_gene: TRBJ2-1; d_gene: -; v_gene: TRBV9; CDR3nt: TGTGCCAGCAGCGTAGGTGCCGGCGGGGTGAGCTCCTACAATGAGCAGTTCTTC; CDR3aa: CASSVGAGGVSSYNEQFF
abundance: -; j_gene: TRBJ2-1; d_gene: TRBD2; v_gene: TRBV18; CDR3nt: TGTGCCAGCTCACTAGCGGGGGGGAACAATGAGCAGTTCTTC; CDR3aa: CASSLAGGNNEQFF
abundance: once; j_gene: TRBJ2-5; d_gene: -; v_gene: TRBV2; CDR3nt: TGTGCCAGCAGGGAAAGAGGGCAAGAGACCCAGTACTTC; CDR3aa: CASRERGQETQYF
abundance: once; j_gene: TRBJ2-7; d_gene: TRBD2; v_gene: TRBV2; CDR3nt: TGTGCCAGCTCCGGGACTACATACGAGCAGTACTTC; CDR3aa: CASSGTTYEQYF
abundance: few; j_gene: TRBJ1-5; d_gene: TRBD1; v_gene: TRBV12-3/TRBV12-4; CDR3nt: TGTGCCAGCAGTCGACAGGGGTTACAGCCCCAGCATTTT; CDR3aa: CASSRQGLQPQHF
abundance: -; j_gene: TRBJ1-2; d_gene: -; v_gene: TRBV6-1; CDR3nt: TGTGCCAGCAGTGACCCAGGGTTCTATGGCTACACCTTC; CDR3aa: CASSDPGFYGYTF
abundance: -; j_gene: TRBJ2-1; d_gene: -; v_gene: TRBV2; CDR3nt: TGTGCCAGCAATCAGGACATTTACAATGAGCAGTTCTTC; CDR3aa: CASNQDIYNEQFF
abundance: -; j_gene: TRBJ2-1; d_gene: -; v_gene: TRBV7-2; CDR3nt: TGTGCCAGCAGCTTACGTCAGGGGCTCTACAATGAGCAGTTCTTC; CDR3aa: CASSLRQGLYNEQFF
abundance: -; j_gene: TRBJ2-3; d_gene: TRBD2; v_gene: TRBV6-5; CDR3nt: TGTGCCAGCAGTTATAATTTTCGGGGGGTCGGAGATACGCAGTATTTT; CDR3aa: CASSYNFRGVGDTQYF
abundance: -; j_gene: TRBJ2-5; d_gene: TRBD1; v_gene: TRBV5-4; CDR3nt: TGTGCCAGCAGCTCCACAGGGGGCTGGGAGACCCAGTACTTC; CDR3aa: CASSSTGGWETQYF
abundance: -; j_gene: TRBJ2-2; d_gene: TRBD2; v_gene: TRBV11-1; CDR3nt: TGTGCCAGCAGCGTCGGGACTAGCGGTAACACCGGGGAGCTGTTTTTT; CDR3aa: CASSVGTSGNTGELFF
abundance: -; j_gene: TRBJ2-7; d_gene: TRBD2; v_gene: TRBV3-1/TRBV3-2; CDR3nt: TGTGCCAGCAGCCAAGGGCTAGCGGGGGCCTCCTACGAGCAGTACTTC; CDR3aa: CASSQGLAGASYEQYF
abundance: -; j_gene: TRBJ2-3; d_gene: -; v_gene: TRBV28; CDR3nt: TGTGCCAGCAGTTTAGGACAGCTTAGCACAGATACGCAGTATTTT; CDR3aa: CASSLGQLSTDTQYF
abundance: -; j_gene: TRBJ2-7; d_gene: -; v_gene: TRBV30; CDR3nt: TGTGCCTGGAGTGTACTTGGGGCCGACGAGCAGTACTTC; CDR3aa: CAWSVLGADEQYF
abundance: -; j_gene: TRBJ2-5; d_gene: TRBD1; v_gene: TRBV7-8; CDR3nt: TGTGCCAGCACTGTAAACAGGGGAAGAGAGACCCAGTACTTC; CDR3aa: CASTVNRGRETQYF
abundance: -; j_gene: TRBJ1-2; d_gene: TRBD1; v_gene: TRBV25-1; CDR3nt: TGTGCCAGCCGCGATGACAGGGGGTATGGCTACACCTTC; CDR3aa: CASRDDRGYGYTF
abundance: -; j_gene: TRBJ1-5; d_gene: -; v_gene: TRBV6-5; CDR3nt: TGTGCCAGCAGTCCAGGGCTATGGGGTCAGCCCCAGCATTTT; CDR3aa: CASSPGLWGQPQHF
abundance: few; j_gene: TRBJ1-5; d_gene: TRBD1; v_gene: TRBV19; CDR3nt: TGTGCCAGTAGTCTGTGGGACAGCACGAATCAGCCCCAGCATTTT; CDR3aa: CASSLWDSTNQPQHF
abundance: -; j_gene: TRBJ1-2; d_gene: TRBD1; v_gene: TRBV3-1/TRBV3-2; CDR3nt: TGTGCCAGCAGCCAAGAATCAGGGGGCGCTTCCTATGGCTACACCTTC; CDR3aa: CASSQESGGASYGYTF
abundance: -; j_gene: TRBJ2-7; d_gene: -; v_gene: TRBV18; CDR3nt: TGTGCCAGCTCCCGACAAGGGCTAGCGAGCTACGAGCAGTACTTC; CDR3aa: CASSRQGLASYEQYF
abundance: -; j_gene: TRBJ1-2; d_gene: TRBD1; v_gene: TRBV6-5; CDR3nt: TGTGCCAGCAGTACCCGGGACAGGGGTTCCTATGGCTACACCTTC; CDR3aa: CASSTRDRGSYGYTF
abundance: -; j_gene: TRBJ2-7; d_gene: TRBD2; v_gene: TRBV18; CDR3nt: TGTGCCAGCTCACCAGCGGGACTAGCGAAAGGCGAGCAGTACTTC; CDR3aa: CASSPAGLAKGEQYF
abundance: -; j_gene: TRBJ1-2; d_gene: -; v_gene: TRBV19; CDR3nt: TGTGCCAGTAGTCGACAGGTAGCTAACTATGGCTACACCTTC; CDR3aa: CASSRQVANYGYTF
abundance: -; j_gene: TRBJ2-7; d_gene: TRBD1; v_gene: TRBV5-1; CDR3nt: TGCGCCAGCAGCCTAAGACTGACAGGGGGGGATTACGAGCAGTACTTC; CDR3aa: CASSLRLTGGDYEQYF
abundance: -; j_gene: TRBJ2-2; d_gene: -; v_gene: TRBV19; CDR3nt: TGTGCCAGTAGTTGGGGCAGGAACACCGGGGAGCTGTTTTTT; CDR3aa: CASSWGRNTGELFF
abundance: -; j_gene: TRBJ1-5; d_gene: TRBD1; v_gene: TRBV15; CDR3nt: TGTGCCACCAGCGGGACAGGGGATCAGCCCCAGCATTTT; CDR3aa: CATSGTGDQPQHF
abundance: -; j_gene: TRBJ1-2; d_gene: TRBD1; v_gene: TRBV30; CDR3nt: TGTGCCTGGAGTACCCCGGGACAGGGTTTTAGGGGCTACACCTTC; CDR3aa: CAWSTPGQGFRGYTF
abundance: -; j_gene: TRBJ1-4; d_gene: -; v_gene: TRBV19; CDR3nt: TGTGCCAGTAAGGGCAGGGCCGCAACTAATGAAAAACTGTTTTTT; CDR3aa: CASKGRAATNEKLFF
abundance: -; j_gene: TRBJ2-3; d_gene: -; v_gene: TRBV10-3; CDR3nt: TGTGCCATCATGGGCAGGGGAACAGATACGCAGTATTTT; CDR3aa: CAIMGRGTDTQYF
abundance: -; j_gene: TRBJ1-6; d_gene: -; v_gene: TRBV6-5; CDR3nt: TGTGCCAGCAGCGCCGGGTCTAATAATTCACCCCTCCACTTT; CDR3aa: CASSAGSNNSPLHF
abundance: -; j_gene: TRBJ1-2; d_gene: TRBD1; v_gene: TRBV5-3; CDR3nt: TGTGCCGGAAACCGGGACAGTGATAACTATGGCTACACCTTC; CDR3aa: CAGNRDSDNYGYTF
abundance: -; j_gene: TRBJ1-4; d_gene: -; v_gene: TRBV6-1; CDR3nt: TGTGCCAGCAGTGAGAGACAGGCCTCAACTAATGAAAAACTGTTTTTT; CDR3aa: CASSERQASTNEKLFF
abundance: -; j_gene: TRBJ1-2; d_gene: TRBD1; v_gene: TRBV6-5; CDR3nt: TGTGCCAGCACTTTACCGGGACAGGGCGGCTACACCTTC; CDR3aa: CASTLPGQGGYTF
abundance: -; j_gene: TRBJ1-4; d_gene: TRBD1; v_gene: TRBV5-5; CDR3nt: TGTGCCAGCAGCCCCCTGACAGGGTCTAATGAAAAACTGTTTTTT; CDR3aa: CASSPLTGSNEKLFF
abundance: -; j_gene: TRBJ1-2; d_gene: -; v_gene: TRBV18; CDR3nt: TGTGCCAGCTTAATCACAGGTCGTGATGGCTACACCTTC; CDR3aa: CASLITGRDGYTF
abundance: -; j_gene: TRBJ1-2; d_gene: TRBD1; v_gene: TRBV6-5; CDR3nt: TGTGCCAGCAGTTGGACAGGGGACTATGGCTACACCTTC; CDR3aa: CASSWTGDYGYTF
abundance: -; j_gene: TRBJ2-3; d_gene: -; v_gene: TRBV2; CDR3nt: TGTGCCAGCAGCCCGACAGGTATCACAGATACGCAGTATTTT; CDR3aa: CASSPTGITDTQYF